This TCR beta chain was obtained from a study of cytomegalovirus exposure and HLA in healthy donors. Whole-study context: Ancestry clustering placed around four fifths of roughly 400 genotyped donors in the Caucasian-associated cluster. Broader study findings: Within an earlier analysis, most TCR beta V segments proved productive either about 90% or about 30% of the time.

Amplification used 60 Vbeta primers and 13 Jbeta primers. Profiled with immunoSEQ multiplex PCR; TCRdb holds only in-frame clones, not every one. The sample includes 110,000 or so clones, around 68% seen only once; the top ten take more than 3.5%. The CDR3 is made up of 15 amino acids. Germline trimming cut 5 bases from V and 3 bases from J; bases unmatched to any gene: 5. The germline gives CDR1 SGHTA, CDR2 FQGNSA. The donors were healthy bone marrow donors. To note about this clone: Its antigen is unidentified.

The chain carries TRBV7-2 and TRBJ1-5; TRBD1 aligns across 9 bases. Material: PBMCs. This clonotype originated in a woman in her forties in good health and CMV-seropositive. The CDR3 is CASSQTGGFNQPQHF. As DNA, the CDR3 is TGTGCCAGCAGCCAGACAGGGGGTTTCAATCAGCCCCAGCATTTT. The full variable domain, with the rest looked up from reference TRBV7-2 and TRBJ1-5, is GAGVSQSPSNKVTEKGKDVELRCDPISGHTALYWYRQSLGQGLEFLIYFQGNSAPDKSGLPSDRFSAERTGGSVSTLTIQRTQQEDSAVYLCASSQTGGFNQPQHFGDGTRLSIL.